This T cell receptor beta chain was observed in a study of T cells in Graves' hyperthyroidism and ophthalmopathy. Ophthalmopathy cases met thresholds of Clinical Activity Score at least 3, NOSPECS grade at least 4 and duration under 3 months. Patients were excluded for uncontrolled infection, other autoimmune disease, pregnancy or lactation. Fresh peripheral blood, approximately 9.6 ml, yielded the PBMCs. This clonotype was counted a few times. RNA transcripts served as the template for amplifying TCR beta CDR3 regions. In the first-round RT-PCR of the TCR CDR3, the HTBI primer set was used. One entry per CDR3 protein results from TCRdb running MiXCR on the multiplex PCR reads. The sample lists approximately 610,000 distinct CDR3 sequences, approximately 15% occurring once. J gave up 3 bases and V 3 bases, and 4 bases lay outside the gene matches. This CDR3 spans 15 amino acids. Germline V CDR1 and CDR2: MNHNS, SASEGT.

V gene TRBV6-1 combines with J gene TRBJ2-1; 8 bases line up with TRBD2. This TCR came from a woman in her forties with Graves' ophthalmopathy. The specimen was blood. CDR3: CASSEGLAGYNEQFF. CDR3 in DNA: TGTGCCAGCAGTGAGGGGCTAGCGGGCTACAATGAGCAGTTCTTC.